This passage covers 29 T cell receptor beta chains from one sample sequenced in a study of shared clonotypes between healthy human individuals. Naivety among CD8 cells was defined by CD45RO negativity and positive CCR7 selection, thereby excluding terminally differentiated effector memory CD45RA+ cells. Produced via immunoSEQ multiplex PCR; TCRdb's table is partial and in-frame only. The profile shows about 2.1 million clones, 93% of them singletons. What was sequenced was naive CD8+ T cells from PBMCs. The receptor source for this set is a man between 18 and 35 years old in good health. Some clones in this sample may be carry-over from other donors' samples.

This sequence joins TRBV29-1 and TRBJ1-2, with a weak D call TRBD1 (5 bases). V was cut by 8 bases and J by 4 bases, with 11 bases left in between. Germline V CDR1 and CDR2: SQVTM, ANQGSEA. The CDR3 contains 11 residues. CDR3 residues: CSTGDSYGYTF. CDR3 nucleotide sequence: TGCAGCACTGGGGACTCCTATGGCTACACCTTC.

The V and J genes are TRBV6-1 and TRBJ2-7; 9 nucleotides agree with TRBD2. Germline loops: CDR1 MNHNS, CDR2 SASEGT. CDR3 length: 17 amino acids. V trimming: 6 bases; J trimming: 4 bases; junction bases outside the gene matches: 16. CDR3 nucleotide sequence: TGTGCCAGCAGCGAAACCCCTCTAGCGGGACTCCCTTACGAGCAGTACTTC. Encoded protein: CASSETPLAGLPYEQYF.

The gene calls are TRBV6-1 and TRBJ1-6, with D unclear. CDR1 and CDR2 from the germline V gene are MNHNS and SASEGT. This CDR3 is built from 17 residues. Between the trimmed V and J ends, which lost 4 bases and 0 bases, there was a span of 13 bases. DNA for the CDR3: TGTGCCAGCAGTGTCGAGAGGATGAGCTCCTATAATTCACCCCTCCACTTT. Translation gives CASSVERMSSYNSPLHF.

CDR3 sequence reads: CASSLGRDRPERETQYF. The CDR3 nucleotides read TGTGCCAGCAGCTTAGGGAGGGACAGGCCAGAGAGGGAGACCCAGTACTTC. This sequence joins TRBV7-3 and TRBJ2-5, with a tentative D call TRBD1 (8 bases). V dropped 2 bases and J dropped 5 bases, with 21 bases sitting between them. CDR3 length equals 17 residues. In germline, CDR1 is SGHTA, CDR2 FQGTGA.

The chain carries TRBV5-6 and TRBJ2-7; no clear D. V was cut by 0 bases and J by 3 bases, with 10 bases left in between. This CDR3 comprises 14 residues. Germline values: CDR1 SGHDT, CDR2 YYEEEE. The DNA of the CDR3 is TGTGCCAGCAGCTTGGTTGGGCCGGTCTACGAGCAGTACTTC. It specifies CASSLVGPVYEQYF.

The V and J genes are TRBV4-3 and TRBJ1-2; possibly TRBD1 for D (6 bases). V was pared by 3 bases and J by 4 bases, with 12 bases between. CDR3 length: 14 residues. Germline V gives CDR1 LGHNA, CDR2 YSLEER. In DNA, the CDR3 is TGCGCCAGCAGCCACCCGGGGGCCCTCTATGGCTACACCTTC. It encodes CASSHPGALYGYTF.

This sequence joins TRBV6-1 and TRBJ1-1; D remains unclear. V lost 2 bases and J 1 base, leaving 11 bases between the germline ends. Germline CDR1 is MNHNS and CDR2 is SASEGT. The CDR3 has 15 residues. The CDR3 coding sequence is TGTGCCAGCAGTGAATATCGTCTGACGAACACTGAAGCTTTCTTT. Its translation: CASSEYRLTNTEAFF.

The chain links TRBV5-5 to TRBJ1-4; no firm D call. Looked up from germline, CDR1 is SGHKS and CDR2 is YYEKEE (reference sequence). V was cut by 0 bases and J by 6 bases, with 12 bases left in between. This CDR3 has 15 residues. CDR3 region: CASSLVVGPYEKLFF. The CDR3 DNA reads TGTGCCAGCAGCTTGGTTGTCGGGCCGTATGAAAAACTGTTTTTT.

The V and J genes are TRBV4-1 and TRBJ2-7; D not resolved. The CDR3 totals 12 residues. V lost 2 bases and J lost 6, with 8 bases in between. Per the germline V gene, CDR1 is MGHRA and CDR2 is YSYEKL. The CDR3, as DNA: TGCGCCAGCAGCCAACGCCACAGCGAGCAGTACTTC. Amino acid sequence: CASSQRHSEQYF.

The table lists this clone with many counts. The CDR3 sequence is CASSQVETLSQPQHF. CDR3 coding DNA: TGTGCCAGCAGCCAAGTGGAGACACTAAGTCAGCCCCAGCATTTT. This chain joins TRBV4-2 and TRBJ1-5; D remains ambiguous. This CDR3 region has 15 residues. V lost 1 base and J 6 bases, leaving 13 bases between the germline ends. From germline, CDR1 is LGHNA and CDR2 YNFKEQ.

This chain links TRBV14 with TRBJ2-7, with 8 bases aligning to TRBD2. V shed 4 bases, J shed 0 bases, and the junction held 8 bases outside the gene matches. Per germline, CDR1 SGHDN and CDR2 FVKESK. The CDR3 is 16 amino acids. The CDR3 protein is CASSPNPLADSYEQYF. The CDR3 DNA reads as TGTGCCAGCAGCCCGAACCCACTAGCGGACTCCTACGAGCAGTACTTC.

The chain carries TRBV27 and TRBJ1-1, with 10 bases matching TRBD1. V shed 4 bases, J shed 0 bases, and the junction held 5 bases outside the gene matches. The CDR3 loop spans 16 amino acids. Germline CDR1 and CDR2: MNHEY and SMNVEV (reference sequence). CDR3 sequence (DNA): TGTGCCAGCAGTTCCGGACAGGGGGGGGTGAACACTGAAGCTTTCTTT. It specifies CASSSGQGGVNTEAFF.

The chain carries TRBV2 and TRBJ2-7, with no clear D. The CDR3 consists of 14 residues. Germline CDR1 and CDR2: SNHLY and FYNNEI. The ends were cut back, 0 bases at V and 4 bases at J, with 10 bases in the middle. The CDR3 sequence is CASSEALQGYEQYF. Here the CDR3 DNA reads TGTGCCAGCAGTGAAGCGCTTCAAGGTTACGAGCAGTACTTC.

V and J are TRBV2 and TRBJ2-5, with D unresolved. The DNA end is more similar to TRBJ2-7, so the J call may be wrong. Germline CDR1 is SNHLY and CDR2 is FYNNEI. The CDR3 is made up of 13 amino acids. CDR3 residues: CASTSTVLYEQYF. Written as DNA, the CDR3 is TGTGCCAGCACCAGCACAGTACTCTACGAGCAGTACTTC.

Here the CDR3 reads CASSPRGSPYEQYF. CDR3 nucleotides: TGTGCCAGCAGCCCTCGGGGCTCCCCCTACGAGCAGTACTTC. This rearrangement joins TRBV9 to TRBJ2-7; D may be TRBD1 or TRBD2 (5 bases each). V lost 4 bases and J lost 2, with 13 bases in between. The CDR3 sequence is 14 residues long. Germline assignment: CDR1 SGDLS and CDR2 YYNGEE.

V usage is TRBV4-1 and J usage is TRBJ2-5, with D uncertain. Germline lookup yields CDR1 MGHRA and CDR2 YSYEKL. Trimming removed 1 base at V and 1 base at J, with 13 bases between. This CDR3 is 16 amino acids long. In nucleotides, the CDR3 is TGCGCCAGCAGCCAAGCCCCCAGAGTTACCCAAGAGACCCAGTACTTC. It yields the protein CASSQAPRVTQETQYF.

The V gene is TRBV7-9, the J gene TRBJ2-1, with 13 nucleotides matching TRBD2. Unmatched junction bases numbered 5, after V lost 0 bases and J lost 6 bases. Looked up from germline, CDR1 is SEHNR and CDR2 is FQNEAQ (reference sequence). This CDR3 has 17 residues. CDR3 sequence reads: CASSLASLAGGSNEQFF. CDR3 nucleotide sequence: TGTGCCAGCAGCTTAGCGTCACTAGCGGGAGGGTCCAATGAGCAGTTCTTC.

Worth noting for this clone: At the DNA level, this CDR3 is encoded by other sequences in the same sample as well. In nucleotides, the CDR3 is TGTGCCACCAGCAGAGTCGTCACCGGGGAGCTGTTTTTT. This codes for CATSRVVTGELFF. This rearrangement joins TRBV15 to TRBJ2-2; D unresolved. Between the trimmed V and J ends, which lost 1 base and 4 bases, there was a span of 4 bases. The CDR3 contains 13 residues. CDR1 LNHNV and CDR2 YYDKDF come from the germline V gene (reference sequence). The variable domain in full, completed from reference TRBV15 and TRBJ2-2, reads DAMVIQNPRYQVTQFGKPVTLSCSQTLNHNVMYWYQQKSSQAPKLLFHYYDKDFNNEADTPDNFQSRRPNTSFCFLDIRSPGLGDTAMYLCATSRVVTGELFFGEGSRLTVL.

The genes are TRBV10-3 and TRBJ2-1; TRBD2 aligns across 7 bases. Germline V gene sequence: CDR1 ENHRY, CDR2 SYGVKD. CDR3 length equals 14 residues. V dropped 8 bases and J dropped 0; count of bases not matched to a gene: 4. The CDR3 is CAIWGGSSYNEQFF. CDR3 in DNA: TGTGCCATCTGGGGCGGGAGCTCCTACAATGAGCAGTTCTTC.

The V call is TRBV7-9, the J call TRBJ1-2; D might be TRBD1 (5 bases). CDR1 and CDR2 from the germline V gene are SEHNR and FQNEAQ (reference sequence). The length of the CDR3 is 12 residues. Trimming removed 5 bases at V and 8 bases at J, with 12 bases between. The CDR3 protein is CASSNPQGGYTF. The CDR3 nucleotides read TGTGCCAGCAGCAACCCCCAGGGCGGCTACACCTTC.

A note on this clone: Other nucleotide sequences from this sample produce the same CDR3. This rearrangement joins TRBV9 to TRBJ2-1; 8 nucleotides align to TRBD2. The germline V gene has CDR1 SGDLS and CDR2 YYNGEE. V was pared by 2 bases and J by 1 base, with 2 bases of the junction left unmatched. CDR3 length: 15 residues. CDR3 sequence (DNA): TGTGCCAGCAGCGTTAGCGGGGTTTCCTACAATGAGCAGTTCTTC. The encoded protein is CASSVSGVSYNEQFF.

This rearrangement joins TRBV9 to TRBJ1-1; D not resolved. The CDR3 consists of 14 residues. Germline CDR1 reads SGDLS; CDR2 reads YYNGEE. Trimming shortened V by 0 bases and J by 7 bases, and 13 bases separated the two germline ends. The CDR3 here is CASSVGERASEAFF. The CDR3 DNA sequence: TGTGCCAGCAGCGTAGGAGAGAGGGCGAGTGAAGCTTTCTTT.

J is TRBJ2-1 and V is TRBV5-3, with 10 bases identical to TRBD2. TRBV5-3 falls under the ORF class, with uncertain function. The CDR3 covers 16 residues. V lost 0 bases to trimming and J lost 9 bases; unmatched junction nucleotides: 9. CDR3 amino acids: CARSLERLAGEGEQFF. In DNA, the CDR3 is TGTGCCAGAAGCTTGGAACGTCTAGCGGGAGAGGGTGAGCAGTTCTTC.

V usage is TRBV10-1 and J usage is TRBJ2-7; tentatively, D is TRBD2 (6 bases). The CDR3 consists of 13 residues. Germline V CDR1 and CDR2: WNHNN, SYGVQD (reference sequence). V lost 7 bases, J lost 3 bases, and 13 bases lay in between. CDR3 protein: CASTGEVDYEQYF. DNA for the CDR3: TGCGCCAGCACGGGGGAGGTAGACTACGAGCAGTACTTC.

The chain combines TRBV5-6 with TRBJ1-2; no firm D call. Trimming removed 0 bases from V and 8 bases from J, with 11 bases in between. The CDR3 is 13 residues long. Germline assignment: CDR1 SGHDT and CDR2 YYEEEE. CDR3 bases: TGTGCCAGCAGCTTGGGGACCGGAACGGGCTACACCTTC. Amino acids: CASSLGTGTGYTF.

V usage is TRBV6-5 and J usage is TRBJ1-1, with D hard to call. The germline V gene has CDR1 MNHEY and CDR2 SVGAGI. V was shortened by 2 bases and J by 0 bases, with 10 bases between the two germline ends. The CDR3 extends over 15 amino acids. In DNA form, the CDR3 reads TGTGCCAGCAGTTACCAGGAGGGCCTGAACACTGAAGCTTTCTTT. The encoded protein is CASSYQEGLNTEAFF.

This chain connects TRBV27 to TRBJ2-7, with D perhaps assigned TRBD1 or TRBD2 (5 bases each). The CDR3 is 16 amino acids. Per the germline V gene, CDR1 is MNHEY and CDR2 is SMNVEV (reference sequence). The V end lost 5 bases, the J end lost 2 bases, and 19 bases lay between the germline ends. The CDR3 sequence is CASSTPGPLGAYEQYF. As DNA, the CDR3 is TGTGCCAGCAGTACCCCGGGACCCCTTGGCGCCTACGAGCAGTACTTC.

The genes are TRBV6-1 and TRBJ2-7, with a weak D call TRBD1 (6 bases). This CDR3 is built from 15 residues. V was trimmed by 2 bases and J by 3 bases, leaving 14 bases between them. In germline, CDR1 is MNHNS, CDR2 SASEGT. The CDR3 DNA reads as TGTGCCAGCAGTGAACCCGGGACATCCCTCTACGAGCAGTACTTC. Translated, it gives CASSEPGTSLYEQYF.

For the CDR3, the DNA is TGTGCCATACTAAGCCAAGCGGCCCCCTCCTACGAGCAGTACTTC. Protein: CAILSQAAPSYEQYF. The genes are TRBV2 and TRBJ2-7; possible D gene TRBD2, 5 bases. Germline lookup yields CDR1 SNHLY and CDR2 FYNNEI. There are 15 residues in the CDR3. The germline V and J ends were trimmed by 10 bases and 0 bases, with 19 bases remaining between them.